This T cell receptor (beta chain) was retrieved from a study of T cells in Graves' hyperthyroidism and ophthalmopathy. Study-wide results and limits: Among thyroid clonotypes expanded above 0.001, most also appeared in blood. Using 13 V-J features, a model discriminated ophthalmopathy from stable hyperthyroidism.

Germline V lookup: CDR1 SGHAT, CDR2 FQDESV (reference sequence). The length of the CDR3 is 19 residues. The germline V and J ends were trimmed by 3 bases and 0 bases, with 21 bases remaining between them. Stable Graves' hyperthyroidism meant no ophthalmopathy progression within 18 months. Criteria for exclusion of patients were uncontrolled infection, other autoimmune disease, pregnancy or lactation. There are many counts of this clonotype. Its antigen is as yet unknown. From RNA transcripts, TCR beta CDR3 regions were amplified. Initially, a first-round RT-PCR of the TCR CDR3 employed the HTBI primer set. MiXCR, run by TCRdb on the multiplex PCR reads, gives a single entry per CDR3 protein. Here the sample spans hundreds of thousands of distinct CDR3 sequences, 14% being singletons.

The J gene is TRBJ2-1, the V gene TRBV11-1, with D tentatively TRBD2 (5 bases). Sequenced sample: blood. This sequence was found in a woman between 18 and 29 years old with Graves' hyperthyroidism. Here the CDR3 DNA reads TGTGCCAGCAGCTTCCTACTGAGAGATAGCGCTAGCTCCTACAATGAGCAGTTCTTC. Protein product: CASSFLLRDSASSYNEQFF.